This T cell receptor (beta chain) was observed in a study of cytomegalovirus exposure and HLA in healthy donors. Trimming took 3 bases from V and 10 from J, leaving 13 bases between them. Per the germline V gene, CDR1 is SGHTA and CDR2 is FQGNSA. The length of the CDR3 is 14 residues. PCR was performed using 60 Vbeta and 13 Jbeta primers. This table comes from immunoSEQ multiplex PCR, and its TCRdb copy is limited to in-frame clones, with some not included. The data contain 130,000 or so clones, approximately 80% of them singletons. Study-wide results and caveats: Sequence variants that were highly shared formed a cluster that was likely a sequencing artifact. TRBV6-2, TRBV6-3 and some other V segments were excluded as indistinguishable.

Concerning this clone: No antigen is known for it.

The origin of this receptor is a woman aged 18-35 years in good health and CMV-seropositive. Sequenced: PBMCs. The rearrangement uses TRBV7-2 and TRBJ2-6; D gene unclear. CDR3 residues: CASSFGSETNVLTF. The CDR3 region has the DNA TGTGCCAGCAGCTTCGGAAGCGAAACTAACGTCCTGACTTTC. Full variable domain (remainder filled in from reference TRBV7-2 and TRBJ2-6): GAGVSQSPSNKVTEKGKDVELRCDPISGHTALYWYRQSLGQGLEFLIYFQGNSAPDKSGLPSDRFSAERTGGSVSTLTIQRTQQEDSAVYLCASSFGSETNVLTFGAGSRLTVL.